This T cell receptor beta chain came from a study of shared clonotypes between healthy human individuals. Across the study: Donors were a couple of women and a few men aged 18 to 49.

DNA at about 200 ng, 25,000 to 35,000 T cell genomes, went into sorted-subset replicate PCRs. Data came from immunoSEQ multiplex PCR; TCRdb stores just in-frame clones and leaves some out. The table has roughly 2.2 million clones, just under 95% seen once. The source material was naive CD4+ T cells from PBMCs. This sample's subset: CD45RA+ positively selected. The TCR comes from a man between 18 and 35 years old in good health. Some clones in this sample may be carry-over from other donors' samples.

The CDR3 DNA follows: TGTGCCAGCAGTTACGTCACGGGGGCGGGCGAGACCCAGTACTTC. Its translation: CASSYVTGAGETQYF. The rearrangement joins TRBV6-5 to TRBJ2-5; D tentatively reads TRBD1 or TRBD2 (6 bases each). Deletions cut 2 bases from V and 5 bases from J, with 15 bases between. Germline V lookup: CDR1 MNHEY, CDR2 SVGAGI. The CDR3 covers 15 residues.